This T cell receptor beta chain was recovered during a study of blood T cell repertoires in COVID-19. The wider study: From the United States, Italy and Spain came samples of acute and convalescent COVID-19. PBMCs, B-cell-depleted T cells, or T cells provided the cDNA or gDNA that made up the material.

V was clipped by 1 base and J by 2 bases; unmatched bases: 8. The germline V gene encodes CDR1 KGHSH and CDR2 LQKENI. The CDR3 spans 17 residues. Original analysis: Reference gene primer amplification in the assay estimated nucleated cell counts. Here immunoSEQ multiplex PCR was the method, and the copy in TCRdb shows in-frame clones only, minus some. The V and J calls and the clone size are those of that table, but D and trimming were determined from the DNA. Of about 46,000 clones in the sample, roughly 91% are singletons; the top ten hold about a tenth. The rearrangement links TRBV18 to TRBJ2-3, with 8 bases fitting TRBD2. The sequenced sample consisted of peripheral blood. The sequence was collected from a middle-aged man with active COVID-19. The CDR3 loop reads CASSPQSLAAYTDTQYF. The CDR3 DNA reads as TGTGCCAGCTCACCACAATCACTAGCGGCCTACACAGATACGCAGTATTTT.